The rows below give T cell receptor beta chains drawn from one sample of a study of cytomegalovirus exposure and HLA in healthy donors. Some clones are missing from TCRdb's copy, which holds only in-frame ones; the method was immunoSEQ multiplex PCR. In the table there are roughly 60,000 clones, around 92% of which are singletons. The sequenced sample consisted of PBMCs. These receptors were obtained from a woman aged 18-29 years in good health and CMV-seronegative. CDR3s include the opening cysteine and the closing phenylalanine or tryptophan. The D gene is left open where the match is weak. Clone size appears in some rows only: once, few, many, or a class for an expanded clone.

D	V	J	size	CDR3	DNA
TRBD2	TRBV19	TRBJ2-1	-	CASSIVAGGGYNEQFF	TGTGCCAGTAGTATAGTTGCGGGAGGCGGATACAATGAGCAGTTCTTC
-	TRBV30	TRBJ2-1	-	CACKTTRTGTYNEQFF	TGTGCCTGTAAAACGACCCGCACAGGGACCTACAATGAGCAGTTCTTC
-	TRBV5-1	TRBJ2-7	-	CASSPDRAYEQYF	TGCGCCAGCAGCCCGGACAGAGCCTACGAGCAGTACTTC
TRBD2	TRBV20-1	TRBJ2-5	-	CSAGLAETQYF	TGCAGTGCTGGACTAGCGGAGACCCAGTACTTC
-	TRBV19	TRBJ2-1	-	CASSIDALEQFF	TGTGCCAGTAGTATAGACGCGCTTGAGCAGTTCTTC
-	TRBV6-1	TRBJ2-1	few	CASSEVGNSEQFF	TGTGCCAGCAGTGAAGTGGGCAACAGTGAGCAGTTCTTC
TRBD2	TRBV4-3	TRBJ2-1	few	CASSQGREIYNEQFF	TGCGCCAGCAGCCAGGGGCGGGAGATCTACAATGAGCAGTTCTTC
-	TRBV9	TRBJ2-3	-	CASSGSSHYTDTQYF	TGTGCCAGCAGCGGATCTAGCCATTACACAGATACGCAGTATTTT
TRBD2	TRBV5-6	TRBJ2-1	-	CASSRRNLGGSYNEQFF	TGTGCCAGCAGCCGGAGAAATCTAGGCGGGAGCTACAATGAGCAGTTCTTC
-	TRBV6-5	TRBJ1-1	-	CASKLGFAGVTEAFF	TGTGCCAGCAAACTGGGTTTTGCGGGGGTAACTGAAGCTTTCTTT
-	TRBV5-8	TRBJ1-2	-	CASSPTGDYGYTF	TGTGCCAGCAGCCCAACAGGAGACTATGGCTACACCTTC